This T cell receptor (beta chain) was obtained from a study of control samples from healthy donors and cancer patients. Sequencing used immunoSEQ multiplex PCR; TCRdb keeps in-frame clones, though not all of them. This sample has some 65,000 clones, with roughly 82% found just once. V shed 8 bases and J 3 bases; nucleotides not matched to a gene: 8. The CDR3 has 14 residues. Germline V gene sequence: CDR1 LGHDT, CDR2 YNNKEL (reference sequence). Specimen: PBMCs. This chain connects TRBV3-1 (or the pseudogene TRBV3-2) to TRBJ2-7, with TRBD1 matching 9 bases. The receptor comes from a woman in her forties or fifties with lung cancer. The CDR3 is CASAAQGAVYEQYF. Here the CDR3 DNA reads TGTGCCAGCGCAGCACAGGGGGCAGTCTACGAGCAGTACTTC.